This entry describes one T cell receptor beta chain. As yet, its antigen is unknown. This record belongs to a study of OX40 agonist ivuxolimab in advanced cancers. Study-wide background: Patients enrolled in dose escalation were diagnosed with hepatocellular carcinoma, melanoma, renal cell or head and neck cancer. General study results and limits: CD4+ and CD8+ blood T cells expanded clonally by week 6 at 0.1 to 3.0 mg/kg.

The repertoire was sequenced with immunoSEQ multiplex PCR; TCRdb's copy has only in-frame clones and lacks some. This repertoire shows some 97,000 clones, 85% to 90% found once; its top ten account for roughly 0.16%. The germline V gene has CDR1 MGHRA and CDR2 YSYEKL. The CDR3 loop spans 14 amino acids. V was trimmed by 0 bases and J by 10 bases, leaving 10 bases between them. This chain uses TRBV4-1 with TRBJ1-6; weak D call: TRBD1 (5 bases). This sample comprised CD4+ or CD8+ T cells sorted from blood, obtained in a trial of the OX40 agonist ivuxolimab. The origin of this receptor is an adult with an advanced solid tumor such as melanoma, head and neck, liver or kidney cancer. Here the CDR3 reads CASSQDYGASPLHF. The CDR3 region has the DNA TGCGCCAGCAGCCAAGATTACGGGGCATCACCCCTCCACTTT.